The rows below give T cell receptor beta chains drawn from one sample of a study of cytomegalovirus exposure and HLA in healthy donors. The repertoire was sequenced with immunoSEQ multiplex PCR; TCRdb's copy has only in-frame clones and lacks some. The table lists over 110,000 clones, roughly 80% of them singletons. Sequenced sample: PBMCs. These receptor sequences come from a man aged 18-30 years in good health and CMV-seronegative. Both conserved end residues are part of each CDR3.

j_gene: TRBJ2-7; v_gene: TRBV5-1; CDR3aa: CASSSWTSGSNEQYF
j_gene: TRBJ2-2; v_gene: TRBV25-1; CDR3aa: CASGTGGGSGELFF
j_gene: TRBJ2-2; v_gene: TRBV30; CDR3aa: CAWSVPGRRLTGELFF
j_gene: TRBJ2-5; v_gene: TRBV7-8; CDR3aa: CASSLTLSGTGGSDGETQYF
j_gene: TRBJ1-2; v_gene: TRBV6-5; CDR3aa: CASGRDYGYTF
j_gene: TRBJ2-1; v_gene: TRBV7-9; CDR3aa: CASLFSGTPSNEQFF
j_gene: TRBJ2-5; v_gene: TRBV6-6; CDR3aa: CASSYWDRGQETQYF
j_gene: TRBJ2-1; v_gene: TRBV6-6; CDR3aa: CASSYSRRTAYNEQFF
j_gene: TRBJ2-7; v_gene: TRBV28; CDR3aa: CASSPPGALLGF
j_gene: TRBJ1-2; v_gene: TRBV5-4; CDR3aa: CASSLVEFANYGYTF
j_gene: TRBJ1-1; v_gene: TRBV15; CDR3aa: CATSSRDTEAFF
j_gene: TRBJ1-1; v_gene: TRBV5-1; CDR3aa: CASSLKADTEAFF
j_gene: TRBJ1-1; v_gene: TRBV18; CDR3aa: CASSPFDQGQASTEAFF
j_gene: TRBJ2-3; v_gene: TRBV4-3; CDR3aa: CASSQDAAGGPDHDTDTQYF
j_gene: TRBJ1-2; v_gene: TRBV9; CDR3aa: CASSEEGHSGNYGYTF
j_gene: TRBJ2-5; v_gene: TRBV6-5; CDR3aa: CASSGLAGGQETQYF
j_gene: TRBJ1-6; v_gene: TRBV27; CDR3aa: CASRQGRVDGNSPLHF
j_gene: TRBJ2-1; v_gene: TRBV6-4; CDR3aa: CASSVAGGRNEQFF
j_gene: TRBJ2-7; v_gene: TRBV7-9; CDR3aa: CASSLWADPYEQYF
j_gene: TRBJ1-5; v_gene: TRBV7-8; CDR3aa: CASSAGVQPQHF
j_gene: TRBJ1-2; v_gene: TRBV27; CDR3aa: CASSLSTKSSYTF
j_gene: TRBJ2-2; v_gene: TRBV2; CDR3aa: CASINGAGSNTGELFF
j_gene: TRBJ1-2; v_gene: TRBV6-1; CDR3aa: CASSEVGRVYGYTF
j_gene: TRBJ1-6; v_gene: TRBV7-3; CDR3aa: CASSLGGGGISPLHF
j_gene: TRBJ1-2; v_gene: TRBV12-5; CDR3aa: CASGLAKRDSRWGYTF
j_gene: TRBJ2-2; v_gene: TRBV7-2; CDR3aa: CASSLGGRVNTGELFF
j_gene: TRBJ1-4; v_gene: TRBV7-9; CDR3aa: CASSYTDREVNEKLFF
j_gene: TRBJ2-7; v_gene: TRBV25-1; CDR3aa: CASSIGGGYEQYF
j_gene: TRBJ1-2; v_gene: TRBV18; CDR3aa: CASSLREGHGYTF
j_gene: TRBJ2-7; v_gene: TRBV6-5; CDR3aa: CATGQGSYEQYF
j_gene: TRBJ2-2; v_gene: TRBV11-2; CDR3aa: CASSHPVGTGELFF
j_gene: TRBJ1-2; v_gene: TRBV5-1; CDR3aa: CASSWRETNYGYTF
j_gene: .; v_gene: TRBV4-3; CDR3aa: CASSQETGGFPYEQYF
j_gene: TRBJ2-1; v_gene: TRBV6-5; CDR3aa: CASSYTGGGNHEQFF
j_gene: TRBJ2-2; v_gene: TRBV6-1; CDR3aa: CASRIDSRNTGELFF
j_gene: TRBJ1-4; v_gene: TRBV5-4; CDR3aa: CASSLGQGAPNEKLFF
j_gene: TRBJ1-2; v_gene: TRBV7-6; CDR3aa: CASSPRGVPYGYTF
j_gene: TRBJ2-1; v_gene: TRBV4-1; CDR3aa: CASSQDSNRVEDEQFF
j_gene: TRBJ1-1; v_gene: TRBV12-5; CDR3aa: CASVRDTVDTEAFF
j_gene: TRBJ2-1; v_gene: TRBV11-2; CDR3aa: CASSYYSQRGVGREQFF
j_gene: TRBJ1-2; v_gene: TRBV7-7; CDR3aa: CASRLRDRLYGYTF
j_gene: TRBJ2-3; v_gene: TRBV7-9; CDR3aa: CASTRANTGTDTQYF
j_gene: TRBJ1-4; v_gene: TRBV10-3; CDR3aa: CAISESLGRLSNEKLFF
j_gene: TRBJ2-2; v_gene: TRBV19; CDR3aa: CASSIRGAAGELFF
j_gene: TRBJ2-7; v_gene: TRBV7-9; CDR3aa: CSSSLAQGEQYF
j_gene: TRBJ2-3; v_gene: TRBV5-5; CDR3aa: CASSSSGTVADTQYF
j_gene: TRBJ2-2; v_gene: TRBV7-2; CDR3aa: CASSRLAPNTGELFF
j_gene: TRBJ1-1; v_gene: TRBV7-6; CDR3aa: CASSSRQGKNTEAFF
j_gene: TRBJ2-2; v_gene: TRBV6-5; CDR3aa: CASSQDSHGTGELFF
j_gene: TRBJ1-2; v_gene: TRBV19; CDR3aa: CASSRVPGQGAVYGYTF
j_gene: TRBJ1-3; v_gene: TRBV2; CDR3aa: CASSEGTGGNTIYF
j_gene: TRBJ2-7; v_gene: TRBV4-3; CDR3aa: CASSQGGDRVTYEQYF
j_gene: TRBJ2-2; v_gene: TRBV10-2; CDR3aa: CASSETGTGRFGTGELFF
j_gene: TRBJ2-7; v_gene: TRBV10-3; CDR3aa: CAISESVGQIYEQYF
j_gene: TRBJ2-7; v_gene: TRBV18; CDR3aa: CASSVSGQGLYEQYF